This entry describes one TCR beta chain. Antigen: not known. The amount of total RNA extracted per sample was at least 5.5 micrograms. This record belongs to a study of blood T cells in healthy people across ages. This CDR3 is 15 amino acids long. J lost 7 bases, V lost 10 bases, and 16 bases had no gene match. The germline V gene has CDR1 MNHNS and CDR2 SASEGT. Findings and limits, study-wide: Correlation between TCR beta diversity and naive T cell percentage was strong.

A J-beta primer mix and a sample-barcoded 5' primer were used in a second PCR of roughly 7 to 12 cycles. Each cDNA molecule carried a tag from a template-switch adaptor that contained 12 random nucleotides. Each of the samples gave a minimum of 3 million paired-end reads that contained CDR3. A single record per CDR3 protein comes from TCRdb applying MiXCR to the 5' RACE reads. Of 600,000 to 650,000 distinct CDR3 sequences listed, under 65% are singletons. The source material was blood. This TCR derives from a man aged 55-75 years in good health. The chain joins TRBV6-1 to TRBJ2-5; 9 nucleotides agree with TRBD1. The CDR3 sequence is CATKGDREGLGTQYF. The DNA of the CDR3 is TGTGCCACCAAGGGGGACAGGGAGGGATTAGGGACCCAGTACTTC.